This T cell receptor (beta chain) stems from a study of blood T cell repertoires in COVID-19. Looking at the study overall: T cells, B-cell-depleted T cells, or PBMCs supplied cDNA or gDNA.

Across about two dozen US areas, participants ranged in age from about 18 to 90 years. Clinical histories supplied by participants themselves formed the basis of cohort assignment. Using immunoSEQ multiplex PCR, the repertoire was profiled, and TCRdb retains in-frame clones only, with some absent. The sample includes 200,000 to 250,000 clones, around 87% of them seen just once. Sequencing input: PBMCs or T cells enriched from blood (not recorded which). The sequence was obtained from a man in his thirties or forties in a cohort exposed to, infected with or recovered from COVID-19 (not recorded which).

CDR3 bases: TGTGCCAGCAGCTTAGGGGGGGAGGTTTGGCAGTACTTC. It encodes CASSLGGEVWQYF. The chain is built from TRBV7-2 and TRBJ2-7; perhaps TRBD2 as D (6 bases). The CDR3 sequence is 13 residues long. Trimming shortened V by 1 base and J by 9 bases, and 13 bases separated the two germline ends. Germline V gene lookup returns CDR1 SGHTA and CDR2 FQGNSA.